The 13 T cell receptor beta chains below come from one sample, sequenced in a study of T-cell reconstitution after alpha-beta-depleted transplantation in children. The library targeted TCRbeta and was prepared with unique molecular identifiers. TCRdb re-analysed the PCR reads in MiXCR, keeping a single row per CDR3 protein. The sample gives around 450,000 distinct CDR3 sequences, about 11% of which show up once; around 2% is in the top ten. The specimen was PBMCs, collected before TCRalphabeta/CD19-depleted stem cell transplant. These receptors all stem from a child younger than 10 with inherited bone marrow failure, due to receive a stem cell transplant.

This clonotype was recorded many times. The chain links TRBV25-1 to TRBJ2-1; tentatively, D is TRBD1 (5 bases). The V and J ends lost 6 bases and 7 bases respectively, with 10 bases between them. Germline lookup yields CDR1 MGHDK and CDR2 SYGVNS. The CDR3 sequence is 12 residues long. CDR3 coding DNA: TGTGCCAGCAGGGGGCGCGAGAATGAGCAGTTCTTC. Encoded protein: CASRGRENEQFF.

This clonotype occurred a few times. This sequence joins TRBV3-1 and TRBJ2-7; 11 nucleotides agree with TRBD2. The V gene's germline CDR1 is LGHDT and CDR2 YNNKEL (reference sequence). Trimming cost V 4 bases and J 4 bases; bases outside gene matches: 6. This CDR3 is built from 15 residues. The DNA of the CDR3 is TGTGCCAGCAGCCGACCGGGACTAGCGGTATACGAGCAGTACTTC. Protein product: CASSRPGLAVYEQYF.

Ten or more counts support this clonotype. The rearrangement joins TRBV29-1 to TRBJ2-1; D may be TRBD2 (5 bases). This CDR3 is 15 amino acids long. Trimming pared 0 bases from V and 7 bases from J, leaving 16 bases between. Germline V gene lookup returns CDR1 SQVTM and CDR2 ANQGSEA. CDR3 region: CSVEEGSVTSNEQFF. Written as DNA, the CDR3 is TGCAGCGTTGAAGAAGGGAGTGTAACTAGTAATGAGCAGTTCTTC.

The table lists this clonotype with a few counts. The chain combines TRBV21-1 with TRBJ2-5; no DNA check was done on the table's D call, TRBD1. TRBV21-1 counts as a pseudogene. The length of the CDR3 is 14 residues. The CDR3 DNA sequence: TGTGCCAGCAGCAAACAGGGATGGCAAGAGACCCAGTACTTC. Protein sequence: CASSKQGWQETQYF.

The table lists this clonotype with many counts. The chain employs TRBV6-5 and TRBJ2-1; D remains ambiguous. In germline, CDR1 is MNHEY, CDR2 SVGAGI. The CDR3 extends over 16 amino acids. V shed 0 bases and J shed 3 bases, with 12 bases lying between them. The CDR3 sequence: CASSYSIGPLYNEQFF. CDR3 in DNA: TGTGCCAGCAGTTACTCGATCGGGCCCCTCTACAATGAGCAGTTCTTC.

As concerns this clonotype: A much larger clone is a single base away; this may be a read error. This CDR3 reads CASSQDPDINLPGTTGETQYF. The CDR3 DNA is TGTGCCAGCAGCCAAGATCCAGATATAAACCTTCCCGGGACTACGGGGGAGACCCAGTACTTC. This sequence joins TRBV4-2 and TRBJ2-5; 7 bases match TRBD2. V was pared by 0 bases and J by 5 bases, with 24 bases of the junction left unmatched. The V gene's germline CDR1 is LGHNA and CDR2 YNFKEQ. CDR3 length: 21 residues.

This clonotype occurred many times. The chain couples TRBV12-3 or TRBV12-4 to TRBJ2-7; D possibly corresponds to TRBD2 (6 bases). V lost 6 bases, J lost 5 bases, and 14 bases lay in between. This CDR3 spans 13 amino acids. This CDR3 is CASRGGNGNEQYF. The CDR3 DNA is TGTGCCAGCAGAGGAGGGAATGGGAACGAGCAGTACTTC.

The chain couples TRBV28 to TRBJ2-3, with 8 bases that match TRBD1. There are 15 residues in the CDR3. Trimming cost V 5 bases and J 3 bases; bases outside gene matches: 7. Germline CDR1 and CDR2: MDHEN and SYDVKM. Written as DNA, the CDR3 is TGTGCCAGCAGTCACTACAGGGGGGTGACAGATACGCAGTATTTT. Its translation is CASSHYRGVTDTQYF.

Only a few counts were recorded for this clonotype. The V call is TRBV7-8, the J call TRBJ2-7, with 7 bases lining up with TRBD2. The germline CDR1 and CDR2 sequences are SGHVS and FQNEAQ. The CDR3 is 17 residues long. J was trimmed by 5 bases and V by 2 bases; bases with no gene match: 15. CDR3 in DNA: TGTGCCAGCAGCTTAATAGCGGGCCTCCTCGAGCCCAACGAGCAGTACTTC. It yields the protein CASSLIAGLLEPNEQYF.

Points on this clonotype: This clone may be a read error of a much larger clone one base away. The CDR3 here is CSATIGPYEQCF. CDR3 coding DNA: TGCAGCGCCACCATCGGGCCTTACGAGCAGTGCTTC. The chain is built from TRBV29-1 and TRBJ2-7; unclear D gene. This CDR3 region has 12 residues. Germline lookup yields CDR1 SQVTM and CDR2 ANQGSEA.

This clonotype was counted ten times or more. The rearrangement uses TRBV5-1 and TRBJ2-1; tentative D call: TRBD1 (6 bases). Per the germline V gene, CDR1 is SGHRS and CDR2 is YFSETQ. Trimming stripped 0 bases from V and 5 bases from J, with 9 bases between. The length of the CDR3 is 14 residues. The CDR3 nucleotides are TGCGCCAGCAGCTTGGGGACAGACAACAATGAGCAGTTCTTC. Translation gives CASSLGTDNNEQFF.

Ten or more counts support this clonotype. The J gene is TRBJ1-2, the V gene TRBV30; D is ambiguous. Germline-derived CDR1 and CDR2 are GTSNPN and SVGIG (reference sequence). Deletions cut 0 bases from V and 4 bases from J, with 12 bases between. This CDR3 spans 14 amino acids. DNA of the CDR3: TGTGCCTGGAGTGTACAACCGCACTTCTATGGCTACACCTTC. This sequence encodes CAWSVQPHFYGYTF.

There are many counts of this clonotype. The V and J genes are TRBV5-4 and TRBJ1-1, with a possible D match to TRBD1 (6 bases). V was shortened by 1 base and J by 3 bases, with 7 bases between the two germline ends. CDR3 length: 13 residues. Germline CDR1 and CDR2: SGHNT and YYREEE (reference sequence). CDR3 DNA: TGTGCCAGCAGCTTGTGGACAGACACTGAAGCTTTCTTT. Its translation is CASSLWTDTEAFF.